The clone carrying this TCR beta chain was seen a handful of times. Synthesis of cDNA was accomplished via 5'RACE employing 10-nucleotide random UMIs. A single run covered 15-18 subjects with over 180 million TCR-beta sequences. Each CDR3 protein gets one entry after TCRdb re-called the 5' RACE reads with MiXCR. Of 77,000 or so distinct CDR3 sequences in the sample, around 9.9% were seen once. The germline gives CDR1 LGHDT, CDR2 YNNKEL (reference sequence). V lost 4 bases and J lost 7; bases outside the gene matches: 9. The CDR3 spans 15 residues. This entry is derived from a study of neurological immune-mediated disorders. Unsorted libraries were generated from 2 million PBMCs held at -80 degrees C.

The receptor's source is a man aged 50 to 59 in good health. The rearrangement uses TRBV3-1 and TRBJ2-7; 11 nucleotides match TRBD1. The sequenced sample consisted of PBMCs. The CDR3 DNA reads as TGTGCCAGCAGCCTCCACGGACAGGGGGCAGATGAGCAGTACTTC. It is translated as CASSLHGQGADEQYF.